This TCR beta chain was identified in a study of CD8 T cells in ankylosing spondylitis. Notes on the study in general: For ankylosing spondylitis blood, a TCR beta motif of under ten highly homologous variants appeared characteristic. Reports say disease-linked clones showed up significantly more in matched ankylosing spondylitis synovial fluid. Several of the motif variants were reported before in synovial fluid and blood from reactive arthritis.

The CDR3 runs 13 residues. Germline V gene data show CDR1 as SQVTM and CDR2 as ANQGSEA. Trimming removed 4 bases from V and 4 bases from J; junction bases left unmatched: 2. Of note for this clonotype: Its antigen is unidentified.

Researchers built TCR beta libraries using quantitative 5'-RACE with molecular barcodes. Using its own MiXCR run on the 5' RACE reads, TCRdb lists one record per CDR3 protein. In the table there are 350,000 to 550,000 distinct CDR3 sequences, approximately 26% of which are singletons. The sample consisted of blood, either unsorted or a sorted T cell fraction (not recorded which). The receptor was isolated from a male donor with ankylosing spondylitis. V usage is TRBV29-1 and J usage is TRBJ1-3; 9 bases are shared with TRBD1. The CDR3 protein is CSVGTGDGNTIYF. CDR3 DNA sequence: TGCAGCGTTGGGACAGGGGACGGAAACACCATATATTTT.